This T cell receptor beta chain was documented in a study of shared clonotypes between healthy human individuals. Findings and caveats of the study: The sole specimen, blood, was sampled, and tissue repertoires likely differ.

Repertoires were generated with immunoSEQ multiplex PCR, while TCRdb's copy carries only in-frame clones and drops some. This table has about 110,000 clones, around 71% appearing once. Comments on this clone: Its antigen is not known.

The sample consisted of memory CD8+ T cells sorted from blood. As for subset: CD45RO+ cells pooled with CCR7-negative TemRA cells. This TCR was recovered from a woman aged 25 to 39 in good health.

The CDR3 region has the DNA TGTGCCATCAGTGAGTCGACTCTGGGAGCGGAGGCGAACACCGGGGAGCTGTTTTTT. It yields the protein CAISESTLGAEANTGELFF. This chain links TRBV10-3 with TRBJ2-2; a weak D match, TRBD2 (5 bases). The V end was cut by 0 bases, the J end by 0 bases, with 17 bases between. The CDR3 covers 19 residues. Germline CDR1 reads ENHRY; CDR2 reads SYGVKD.